The source of this T cell receptor (beta chain) is a study of blood T cell repertoires in COVID-19. The J segment lost 8 bases and the V segment lost 6 bases, leaving 6 bases of the junction unmatched. The CDR3 spans 14 residues. Germline lookup yields CDR1 SNHLY and CDR2 FYNNEI. Libraries were prepared by immunoSEQ multiplex PCR; TCRdb keeps only in-frame clonotypes and omits some of them. The profile shows tens of thousands of clones, 91% of them singletons. Material for sequencing was peripheral blood. This chain connects TRBV2 to TRBJ2-1, with TRBD2 matching 11 bases. This TCR derives from a woman of 80 years or more with acute or convalescent COVID-19. The CDR3 sequence is CASSVLAGEDEQFF. CDR3 in DNA: TGTGCCAGCAGCGTACTAGCGGGGGAAGATGAGCAGTTCTTC. The complete variable domain, with remaining parts taken from reference TRBV2 and TRBJ2-1, reads EPEVTQTPSHQVTQMGQEVILRCVPISNHLYFYWYRQILGQKVEFLVSFYNNEISEKSEIFDDQFSVERPDGSNFTLKIRSTKLEDSAMYFCASSVLAGEDEQFFGPGTRLTVL.